The table lists the clone carrying this T cell receptor beta chain with a few counts. The antigen is unknown. The data are from a study of beta chain features in type 1 diabetes. General study results and limits: Within patients, naive, central memory and Treg TCRB repertoires seemed more similar than within healthy donors. Among all four CD4+ subsets, Type 1 diabetes patients had TCRB CDR3s that were moderately but significantly shorter.

Investigators reverse transcribed all isolated RNA, so they sequenced expressed TCRB transcripts. Assay used: immunoSEQ multiplex PCR; TCRdb lists only in-frame clones, some missing. The sample holds about 270,000 clones, approximately 14% seen once. Sequencing was performed on naive CD4+ T cells from blood. The sequence was collected from a man aged 25-40 years with type 1 diabetes.

CDR3 amino acids: CASSEWGTGLVGANVLTF. The CDR3 DNA sequence: TGTGCCAGCAGTGAATGGGGGACAGGGCTCGTGGGGGCCAACGTCCTGACTTTC. This sequence joins TRBV25-1 and TRBJ2-6; TRBD1 matches 9 bases. The CDR3 runs to 18 residues. Germline trimming cut 1 base from V and 4 bases from J; bases unmatched to any gene: 8. Germline V lookup: CDR1 MGHDK, CDR2 SYGVNS.